The rows below give T cell receptor beta chains drawn from one sample of a study of blood T cells in healthy people across ages. One entry per CDR3 protein results from TCRdb running MiXCR on the 5' RACE reads. Here the sample spans over 750,000 distinct CDR3 sequences, just under 25% being singletons. The same specimen was also included in a second study, on T cells of mothers and their children.

The material sequenced was blood. These receptors originate from a boy under 18 in good health. The CDR3 runs from the conserved cysteine through the conserved F or W. A D gene is named only where the DNA matches it firmly. The size of a clone is reported for some rows only, either as once, few or many, or as a class for expanded clones.

few,TRBJ1-1,-,TRBV6-5,TGTGCCAGCAGTACGGCAGGGGTCGGAGCTTTCTTT,CASSTAGVGAFF
-,TRBJ2-1,-,TRBV5-1,TGCGCCAGCAGCTTGGCCCTAGGGGGAACCCTGAGCTCCTACAATGAGCAGTTCTTC,CASSLALGGTLSSYNEQFF
-,TRBJ2-2,TRBD2,TRBV15,TGTGCCACCAGCAGAGCCGGGGGGGTATTAAACACCGGGGAGCTGTTTTTT,CATSRAGGVLNTGELFF
few,TRBJ1-1,-,TRBV20-1,TGCAGTGCACCGACAGGATTTTGGGCTGAAGCTTTCTTT,CSAPTGFWAEAFF
-,TRBJ2-1,-,TRBV12-3/TRBV12-4,TGTGCCAGCAGTGTTCCAAGCGTTAACAATGAGCAGTTCTTC,CASSVPSVNNEQFF
-,TRBJ1-4,TRBD1,TRBV20-1,TGCAGTGCGCCGCCGGGACAGGGTGAAAAACTGTTTTTT,CSAPPGQGEKLFF
-,TRBJ2-1,TRBD2,TRBV27,TGTGCCAGCAGTTGGACTAGCGGGGGGATAAATGAGCAGTTCTTC,CASSWTSGGINEQFF
-,TRBJ2-7,TRBD2,TRBV14,TGTGCCAGCAGCCAAGACCCTAATTCCCCTAGCGGGGCACCGTACTTC,CASSQDPNSPSGAPYF
few,TRBJ2-7,TRBD1,TRBV2,TGTGCCAGCTTTTATAGGGACAGCAACTACGAGCAGTACTTC,CASFYRDSNYEQYF
few,TRBJ1-2,-,TRBV7-3,TGTGCCAGCAGCTTATCTGTTTTGGACAGCTACTTCTTC,CASSLSVLDSYFF
-,TRBJ2-5,-,TRBV5-1,TGCGCCAGCAGCTTAATACCGACTAGTGGGGAGACCCAGTACTTC,CASSLIPTSGETQYF
few,TRBJ2-3,-,TRBV3-1,TGTGCCAGCAGCCAACTGGCGGGGATCTACACAGATACGCAGTATTTT,CASSQLAGIYTDTQYF
-,TRBJ1-1,-,TRBV11-3,TGTGCCAGCAGCCCCCCCGGGATTAAAGGGGACACTGAAGCTTTCTTT,CASSPPGIKGDTEAFF
few,TRBJ2-3,TRBD1,TRBV7-2,TGTGCCAGCAGCTTGACGGGACAGGGGGCGGGGAATACGCAGTATTTT,CASSLTGQGAGNTQYF
-,TRBJ1-1,-,TRBV7-2,TGTGCCAGCAGCTTAGTCGGGGATCCGAACACTGAAGCTTTCTTT,CASSLVGDPNTEAFF
many,TRBJ2-1,-,TRBV5-1,TGCGCCAGCAGCTTGTTTGTCGGCAGCTCCTACAATGAGCAGTTCTTC,CASSLFVGSSYNEQFF
few,TRBJ2-5,-,TRBV6-2/TRBV6-3,TGTGCCGGCAGCCAAGGGACCCCACGGGAGACCCAGTACTTC,CAGSQGTPRETQYF
-,TRBJ1-6,-,TRBV7-9,TGTGCCAGCGTCTGGGACACCAATTCACCCCTCCACTTT,CASVWDTNSPLHF
many,TRBJ2-7,TRBD2,TRBV20-1,TGCAGTGCTAGAGATCCTAGCGGGGGGCGAGTCTCCTACGAGCAGTACTTC,CSARDPSGGRVSYEQYF
-,TRBJ2-2,TRBD1,TRBV7-2,TGTGCCAGCAGCTTGAGGACAGGGCCGAACACCGGGGAGCTGTTTTTT,CASSLRTGPNTGELFF
-,TRBJ2-7,TRBD2,TRBV7-8,TGTGCCAGCAGCCCAGGTGGGAGCGGGAGAACATGGTCTTACGAGCAGTACTTC,CASSPGGSGRTWSYEQYF
once,TRBJ2-3,-,TRBV5-1,TGCGCCAGCAGCTTGGCGCCCGACCCTAGCACAGATACGCAGTATTTT,CASSLAPDPSTDTQYF
-,TRBJ2-5,TRBD1,TRBV19,TGTGCCAGTAGTATAGGGACAGGACAGAAGACCCAGTACTTC,CASSIGTGQKTQYF
-,TRBJ2-1,-,TRBV20-1,TGCAGTGCCCAAGGGTGGGGTAATGAGCAGTTCTTC,CSAQGWGNEQFF
-,TRBJ2-5,TRBD1,TRBV6-1,TGTGCCAGCAAGGACCCGGGACAGGATGGGGCAGAGACCCAGTACTTC,CASKDPGQDGAETQYF
many,TRBJ1-5,-,TRBV29-1,TGCAGCGTTGAAGATGGGGGCAGCAATCAGCCCCAGCATTTT,CSVEDGGSNQPQHF
few,TRBJ2-5,TRBD2,TRBV28,TGTGCCAGCAGTATACCGGGACTAGCGGAAGAGACCCAGTACTTC,CASSIPGLAEETQYF
few,TRBJ2-1,-,TRBV4-1,TGCGCCAGCAGCCAAGATCCAGGGACTTACAATGAGCAGTTCTTC,CASSQDPGTYNEQFF
few,TRBJ2-1,TRBD1,TRBV7-8,TGTGCCAGCAGCCCTGGACAGGGCAATGAGCAGTTCTTC,CASSPGQGNEQFF
few,TRBJ2-5,-,TRBV5-1,TGCGCCAGCAGCTACCAACCTCAAGAGACCCAGTACTTC,CASSYQPQETQYF
-,TRBJ1-2,-,TRBV11-2,TGTGCCAGCAGCCGCATCAGGGGAGAGAGGCTGTCTCCTAACTATGGCTACACCTTC,CASSRIRGERLSPNYGYTF
few,TRBJ2-4,TRBD2,TRBV7-2,TGTGCCAGCAGCTTAACTAGCGGGGTGAACATTCAGTACTTC,CASSLTSGVNIQYF
-,TRBJ2-3,TRBD2,TRBV12-3/TRBV12-4,TGTGCCAGCAGCCGGCTCATAGGTAGCGGGAGTGCAGATACGCAGTATTTT,CASSRLIGSGSADTQYF
-,TRBJ2-1,-,TRBV6-2/TRBV6-3,TGTGCCAGCAGTTACGCCCAACACTCCTACAATGAGCAGTTCTTC,CASSYAQHSYNEQFF
-,TRBJ2-3,TRBD2,TRBV5-5,TGTGCCAGCAGCTTGAATAGCGGGAGTAAGGGCACGCAGTATTTT,CASSLNSGSKGTQYF
-,TRBJ2-5,TRBD2,TRBV24-1,TGTGCCACCAGTGATGGGAGGGCAGAGACCCAGTACTTC,CATSDGRAETQYF
-,TRBJ2-3,TRBD1,TRBV29-1,TGCAGCGCCGACCAGGGGGTCAGCACAGATACGCAGTATTTT,CSADQGVSTDTQYF
few,TRBJ2-3,-,TRBV12-3/TRBV12-4,TGTGCCAGCAGTTTGGGTTTCGGTTTTAAAGGACATACGATCTCCGATACGCAGTATTTT,CASSLGFGFKGHTISDTQYF
-,TRBJ2-3,TRBD2,TRBV12-3/TRBV12-4,TGTGCCAGCAGCCCCGATAGCGGGGGTTCAGATACGCAGTATTTT,CASSPDSGGSDTQYF
-,TRBJ2-7,TRBD2,TRBV27,TGTGCCAGCAGTCAACCGGGACTAGCGGGAGAAAACAAGCAGTACTTC,CASSQPGLAGENKQYF
few,TRBJ2-1,TRBD2,TRBV7-2,TGTGCCAGCAGCTTAGGGACTAGCGGGAGCTGGGGGAATGAGCAGTTCTTC,CASSLGTSGSWGNEQFF
-,TRBJ2-5,TRBD1,TRBV25-1,TGTGCCAGCAGTGAAGTGGGACAGAAGCAAGAGACCCAGTACTTC,CASSEVGQKQETQYF
-,TRBJ2-1,-,TRBV9,TGTGCCAGCAGCACCTCTTTTCCCTCCTCGGGAGCCAATGAGCAGTTCTTC,CASSTSFPSSGANEQFF
-,TRBJ2-5,TRBD2,TRBV12-3/TRBV12-4,TGTGCCAGCAGTTTTCGGCGGGGGGGCCTAGAGACCCAGTACTTC,CASSFRRGGLETQYF
-,TRBJ2-7,-,TRBV7-9,TGTGCCAGCAGCTTAGCGCCTGATACCGAGCAGTACTTC,CASSLAPDTEQYF
few,TRBJ2-1,TRBD1,TRBV11-2,TGTGCCAGCAGCTCCCCCCGGACAGGTCGGAGGAATGAGCAGTTCTTC,CASSSPRTGRRNEQFF